One sample yielded the 24 T cell receptor beta chains listed below, sequenced in a study of neurological immune-mediated disorders. TCRdb itself ran the 5' RACE reads through MiXCR, one entry per CDR3 protein. The profile shows around 46,000 distinct CDR3 sequences, around 2% of them singletons. The sample taken for sequencing was PBMCs. The receptors shown here come from a middle-aged woman with multiple sclerosis.

This clonotype was detected ten times or more. The V call is TRBV5-1, the J call TRBJ1-5; 7 bases map to TRBD1. The CDR3 contains 13 residues. Trimming cost V 4 bases and J 7 bases; bases outside gene matches: 5. From germline, CDR1 is SGHRS and CDR2 YFSETQ. The CDR3 DNA is TGCGCCAGCAGCGAGACAGGGAACCAGCCCCAGCATTTT. Protein product: CASSETGNQPQHF. Variable domain in full (rest from reference TRBV5-1 and TRBJ1-5): KAGVTQTPRYLIKTRGQQVTLSCSPISGHRSVSWYQQTPGQGLQFLFEYFSETQRNKGNFPGRFSGRQFSNSRSEMNVSTLELGDSALYLCASSETGNQPQHFGDGTRLSIL.

This clonotype has ten or more counts. CDR3 coding DNA: TGCAGTGCTAAAGGGGGGTATCCCCATGAAAAACTGTTTTTT. It encodes CSAKGGYPHEKLFF. The rearrangement uses TRBV20-1 and TRBJ1-4, with D perhaps matching TRBD1 (6 bases). This CDR3 region has 14 residues. Looked up from germline, CDR1 is DFQATT and CDR2 is SNEGSKA (reference sequence). Between the trimmed V and J ends, which lost 4 bases and 6 bases, there was a span of 15 bases.

This clonotype was observed many times. The chain combines TRBV29-1 with TRBJ2-7; the D call may be TRBD1 or TRBD2 (5 bases each). This CDR3 contains 14 residues. Germline CDR1 and CDR2: SQVTM and ANQGSEA. Trimming stripped 1 base from V and 0 bases from J, with 10 bases between. The CDR3 nucleotides are TGCAGCGTTGAAGCCCGGGACGGCTCCTACGAGCAGTACTTC. Its protein product is CSVEARDGSYEQYF.

At least ten counts were recorded for this clonotype. This chain connects TRBV20-1 to TRBJ1-2; 7 bases line up with TRBD1. This CDR3 comprises 12 residues. The germline V gene has CDR1 DFQATT and CDR2 SNEGSKA (reference sequence). The V gene end was trimmed by 5 bases and the J gene end by 3 bases; junction bases not matched to a gene: 3. CDR3 DNA sequence: TGCAGTGCTGCTGACAGGGACTATGGCTACACCTTC. Encoded protein: CSAADRDYGYTF.

This clonotype has a count of ten or more. The V gene is TRBV5-1, the J gene TRBJ2-3, with D possibly TRBD2 on 6 matching bases. V was shortened by 0 bases and J by 1 base, with 6 bases between the two germline ends. The germline V gene encodes CDR1 SGHRS and CDR2 YFSETQ. This CDR3 contains 14 residues. CDR3 nucleotide sequence: TGCGCCAGCAGCTTGGCGGGGGGCACAGATACGCAGTATTTT. Protein: CASSLAGGTDTQYF. Together with reference TRBV5-1 and TRBJ2-3, the CDR3 gives the full variable domain: KAGVTQTPRYLIKTRGQQVTLSCSPISGHRSVSWYQQTPGQGLQFLFEYFSETQRNKGNFPGRFSGRQFSNSRSEMNVSTLELGDSALYLCASSLAGGTDTQYFGPGTRLTVL.

The table lists this clonotype with many counts. In nucleotides, the CDR3 is TGTGCCAGCAGCCCGTCCTGGGGGGGGAGGTACGAGCAGTACTTC. As protein: CASSPSWGGRYEQYF. The rearrangement uses TRBV3-1 and TRBJ2-7, with 7 bases aligning to TRBD2. The V gene end was trimmed by 4 bases and the J gene end by 4 bases; junction bases not matched to a gene: 10. The CDR3 extends over 15 amino acids. Germline CDR1 reads LGHDT; CDR2 reads YNNKEL (reference sequence).

This clonotype was counted at least ten times. This chain uses TRBV6-5 with TRBJ1-1; tentatively, D is TRBD1 (5 bases). The V gene's germline CDR1 is MNHEY and CDR2 SVGAGI. V was shortened by 7 bases and J by 2 bases, with 11 bases between the two germline ends. CDR3 length: 13 residues. CDR3 residues: CASTRDSNTEAFF. The DNA for the CDR3 is TGTGCCAGCACCCGAGACAGTAACACTGAAGCTTTCTTT.

With respect to this clonotype: A much larger clone differs by one base, so this may be a read error. This sequence joins TRBV20-1 and TRBJ1-1; the D is unclear. V was clipped by 6 bases and J by 1 base, with 12 bases between them. The CDR3 covers 13 residues. The V gene's germline CDR1 is DFQATT and CDR2 SNEGSKA (reference sequence). This CDR3 reads CSASTYGNTEAFF. The CDR3 DNA is TGCAGTGCCTCAACCTATGGGAACACTGAAGCTTTCTTT.

This clonotype was seen ten or more times. The rearrangement links TRBV20-1 to TRBJ1-5; D is undetermined. Germline CDR1 is DFQATT and CDR2 is SNEGSKA (reference sequence). The CDR3 covers 13 residues. The germline V and J ends were trimmed by 3 bases and 5 bases, with 11 bases remaining between them. The CDR3 bases are TGCAGTGCTAGCAATGGTTTACATCAGCCCCAGCATTTT. It is translated as CSASNGLHQPQHF.

Many counts were recorded for this clonotype. This sequence joins TRBV6-5 and TRBJ2-7, with TRBD1 as a possible D gene (5 bases). Germline values: CDR1 MNHEY, CDR2 SVGAGI. The CDR3 totals 13 residues. The ends were cut back, 5 bases at V and 3 bases at J, with 11 bases in the middle. In nucleotides, the CDR3 is TGTGCCAGCAGTAAAGACAGATACTACGAGCAGTACTTC. Its protein is CASSKDRYYEQYF.

Many counts were recorded for this clonotype. The chain links TRBV12-5 to TRBJ1-2, with TRBD1 as a possible D gene (6 bases). Germline assignment: CDR1 LGHNT and CDR2 FRNRAP. V was pared by 3 bases and J by 4 bases, with 6 bases between. This CDR3 region has 12 residues. CDR3 DNA sequence: TGTGCTAGTGGTTTAGGGGGCTATGGCTACACCTTC. As protein: CASGLGGYGYTF.

This clonotype was seen ten or more times. The rearrangement links TRBV9 to TRBJ2-7; D is perhaps TRBD1 or TRBD2 (5 bases each). V was pared by 0 bases and J by 5 bases, with 9 bases between. Germline assignment: CDR1 SGDLS and CDR2 YYNGEE. The length of the CDR3 is 13 residues. For the CDR3, the DNA is TGTGCCAGCAGCGTAGACGAGGGGAACGAGCAGTACTTC. Translating it yields CASSVDEGNEQYF.

This clonotype was recorded at least ten times. The J gene is TRBJ1-1, the V gene TRBV5-8; no definite D call. In germline, CDR1 is SGHTS, CDR2 YDEGEE. This CDR3 is 16 amino acids long. V was trimmed by 0 bases and J by 0 bases, leaving 12 bases between them. In DNA, the CDR3 is TGTGCCAGCAGCTTGGCCACTGGAGGGATGAACACTGAAGCTTTCTTT. It specifies CASSLATGGMNTEAFF.

This clonotype was seen repeatedly, ten times or more. This could be a read error, since a much larger clone is one nucleotide away. The rearrangement joins TRBV20-1 to TRBJ1-1; no clear D. From germline, CDR1 is DFQATT and CDR2 SNEGSKA (reference sequence). This CDR3 is 12 amino acids long. V shed 3 bases and J shed 11 bases, with 16 bases lying between them. The CDR3 region is CSASTLGLGAFF. DNA of the CDR3: TGCAGTGCTAGCACCCTCGGGCTGGGGGCTTTCTTT.

Ten or more counts support this clonotype. The V gene is TRBV15, the J gene TRBJ1-4, with D maybe TRBD1 (5 bases). CDR3 length: 13 amino acids. Looked up from germline, CDR1 is LNHNV and CDR2 is YYDKDF (reference sequence). Between the trimmed V and J ends, which lost 5 bases and 8 bases, there was a span of 12 bases. CDR3 protein: CATSHRSTEKLFF. The CDR3 DNA follows: TGTGCCACCAGCCACAGGTCCACCGAAAAACTGTTTTTT.

This clonotype was seen many times. The chain combines TRBV20-1 with TRBJ1-1; maybe TRBD1 (5 bases). The length of the CDR3 is 15 residues. The germline V and J ends were trimmed by 1 base and 4 bases, with 16 bases remaining between them. Germline CDR1 DFQATT, CDR2 SNEGSKA (reference sequence). The CDR3 region is CSARGGFREATEAFF. CDR3 in DNA: TGCAGTGCTAGAGGAGGATTCAGGGAGGCCACTGAAGCTTTCTTT.

This clonotype was recorded at least ten times. This chain joins TRBV5-1 and TRBJ2-7; perhaps TRBD1 as D (5 bases). CDR1 and CDR2 from the germline V gene are SGHRS and YFSETQ. The V end lost 4 bases, the J end lost 2 bases, and 10 bases lay between the germline ends. CDR3 size: 13 residues. CDR3 DNA sequence: TGCGCCAGCAGCGACCAGGGTACCTACGAGCAGTACTTC. This sequence encodes CASSDQGTYEQYF.

The table lists this clonotype with many counts. This rearrangement joins TRBV5-1 to TRBJ1-1; D is perhaps TRBD1 (5 bases). In germline, CDR1 is SGHRS, CDR2 YFSETQ. This CDR3 is 14 amino acids long. V lost 2 bases and J lost 3, with 11 bases in between. CDR3 coding DNA: TGCGCCAGCAGCTTAACGGGGCGCGACACTGAAGCTTTCTTT. It yields the protein CASSLTGRDTEAFF.

The table lists this clonotype with many counts. The genes are TRBV20-1 and TRBJ2-4; 9 bases map to TRBD1. The CDR3 totals 16 residues. Germline CDR1 is DFQATT and CDR2 is SNEGSKA (reference sequence). The junction had 17 bases not matched to a gene; V was cut back by 5 bases and J by 9 bases. The CDR3, as DNA: TGCAGTGCTCTAGGACAGGGGCGTTCAGAGGTGGGCATTCAGTACTTC. Protein product: CSALGQGRSEVGIQYF.

Ten or more counts support this clonotype. The chain recombines TRBV4-1 with TRBJ2-1; 9 bases are a match to TRBD1. The CDR3 loop spans 17 amino acids. Looked up from germline, CDR1 is MGHRA and CDR2 is YSYEKL. Germline trimming cut 0 bases from V and 5 bases from J; bases unmatched to any gene: 8. This CDR3 reads CASSQEGGDRDNNEQFF. CDR3 coding DNA: TGCGCCAGCAGCCAAGAAGGAGGGGACAGGGATAACAATGAGCAGTTCTTC.

This clonotype came up many times. The chain joins TRBV5-1 to TRBJ1-1; D remains ambiguous. Germline assignment: CDR1 SGHRS and CDR2 YFSETQ. Trimming took 4 bases from V and 1 from J, leaving 8 bases between them. The CDR3 runs to 13 residues. Here the CDR3 reads CASSIDTNTEAFF. CDR3 sequence (DNA): TGCGCCAGCAGCATTGACACGAACACTGAAGCTTTCTTT.

This clonotype was picked up many times. The chain uses TRBV6-5 and TRBJ2-7; D unclear. Per the germline V gene, CDR1 is MNHEY and CDR2 is SVGAGI. Trimming cost V 6 bases and J 3 bases, with 12 bases left between them. This CDR3 is built from 13 residues. CDR3 in DNA: TGTGCCAGCAGCGAGACACCCCTCTACGAGCAGTACTTC. Translating gives CASSETPLYEQYF.

At least ten counts were recorded for this clonotype. The CDR3 region is CASSTVAGGVDEQYF. The CDR3 nucleotides are TGTGCCAGCAGTACAGTAGCGGGTGGCGTAGACGAGCAGTACTTC. The chain carries TRBV2 and TRBJ2-7, with TRBD2 matching 7 bases. The junction had 12 bases not matched to a gene; V was cut back by 5 bases and J by 5 bases. This CDR3 is 15 amino acids long. The germline V gene has CDR1 SNHLY and CDR2 FYNNEI.

This clonotype was counted at least ten times. The V gene is TRBV20-1, the J gene TRBJ2-1; 10 bases are a match to TRBD1. CDR3 length equals 15 residues. The V gene's germline CDR1 is DFQATT and CDR2 SNEGSKA (reference sequence). V dropped 5 bases and J dropped 4; count of bases not matched to a gene: 8. CDR3 DNA sequence: TGCAGTGCTGTAACCGGGACAGGGGTATACAATGAGCAGTTCTTC. The encoded protein is CSAVTGTGVYNEQFF.